Each of the 20 T cell receptor beta chains below was sequenced from the same sample in a study of cytomegalovirus exposure and HLA in healthy donors. The PCR ran on 60 Vbeta and 13 Jbeta primers. Clones were read by immunoSEQ multiplex PCR, and TCRdb kept only the in-frame ones, dropping some. This sample has 85,000 to 130,000 clones; around 80% occur once, and the top ten carry 3% to 4.5%. The sequenced sample consisted of PBMCs. The receptors were sampled from a man aged 60-69 years in good health and CMV-seronegative.

The sample holds a few counts of this clone. This chain links TRBV18 with TRBJ1-4, with 7 positions matching TRBD1. This CDR3 has 14 amino acids. CDR1 is KGHSH and CDR2 is LQKENI in the germline V gene. The trim removed 2 bases at V and 6 bases at J, leaving 3 bases unmatched. Here the CDR3 reads CASSPEGTDEKLFF. CDR3 nucleotides: TGTGCCAGCTCACCAGAGGGGACAGATGAAAAACTGTTTTTT.

This chain uses TRBV28 with TRBJ1-2; D unresolved. V was cut by 5 bases and J by 4 bases, with 8 bases left in between. Germline lookup yields CDR1 MDHEN and CDR2 SYDVKM. CDR3 size: 12 residues. The CDR3 sequence: CASSQTAYGYTF. The DNA of the CDR3 is TGTGCCAGCAGTCAAACAGCCTATGGCTACACCTTC.

The CDR3 protein is CASSLQGARVTEAFF. CDR3 coding DNA: TGTGCCAGCAGCCTCCAGGGGGCGCGTGTCACTGAAGCTTTCTTT. The chain employs TRBV7-2 and TRBJ1-1; 8 bases line up with TRBD1. V trimming: 5 bases; J trimming: 4 bases; junction bases outside the gene matches: 9. The germline V gene encodes CDR1 SGHTA and CDR2 FQGNSA. This CDR3 comprises 15 residues.

About this clone itself: One end of the junction does not line up with germline, which may come from a read error. The rearrangement links TRBV30 to TRBJ2-4; possible D gene TRBD2, 5 bases. Germline V gene lookup returns CDR1 GTSNPN and CDR2 SVGIG (reference sequence). The CDR3 sequence is 16 residues long. CDR3 sequence: CAWTPHTSLAKNVQYF. The DNA for the CDR3 is TGTGCCTGGACACCTCACACCAGCCTAGCCAAAAACGTTCAGTACTTC.

This chain uses TRBV19 with TRBJ1-3; 7 bases align to TRBD1. The V gene's germline CDR1 is LNHDA and CDR2 SQIVND (reference sequence). This CDR3 is 15 amino acids long. Trimming cost V 5 bases and J 0 bases; bases outside gene matches: 4. CDR3 DNA sequence: TGTGCCAGTAGTTTCGACAGGGCCTCTGGAAACACCATATATTTT. It specifies CASSFDRASGNTIYF.

This sequence joins TRBV25-1 and TRBJ2-5; TRBD1 agrees at 8 bases. The CDR3 spans 16 residues. Unmatched junction bases numbered 10, after V lost 2 bases and J lost 5 bases. The germline CDR1 and CDR2 sequences are MGHDK and SYGVNS. The CDR3 protein is CASSEPLDRGNETQYF. In DNA, the CDR3 is TGTGCCAGCAGTGAACCCCTAGACAGGGGTAACGAGACCCAGTACTTC. The full variable domain, in which reference TRBV25-1 and TRBJ2-5 provide the parts outside the CDR3, is EADIYQTPRYLVIGTGKKITLECSQTMGHDKMYWYQQDPGMELHLIHYSYGVNSTEKGDLSSESTVSRIRTEHFPLTLESARPSHTSQYLCASSEPLDRGNETQYFGPGTRLLVL.

J is TRBJ1-1 and V is TRBV25-1; D might be TRBD1 (6 bases). The CDR3 runs 12 residues. Deletions cut 9 bases from V and 4 bases from J, with 12 bases between. CDR1 and CDR2 from the germline V gene are MGHDK and SYGVNS. The CDR3 coding sequence is TGTGCCAGTAAGGGGGGGACCACTGAAGCTTTCTTT. The encoded protein is CASKGGTTEAFF.

In this sample, this clone turned up a few times. The chain joins TRBV4-2 to TRBJ1-6; TRBD1 might be the D (5 bases). CDR3 length: 23 residues. Germline CDR1 is LGHNA and CDR2 is YNFKEQ. V was trimmed by 1 base and J by 0 bases, leaving 28 bases between them. DNA for the CDR3: TGTGCCAGCAGCCAAGGGGTCCTTTCGACAGCCAACCGATATAGCTCCTATAATTCACCCCTCCACTTT. Residues: CASSQGVLSTANRYSSYNSPLHF.

The chain recombines TRBV6-5 with TRBJ1-5; D gene ambiguous. This CDR3 has 15 residues. V lost 6 bases and J lost 0, with 12 bases in between. Germline CDR1 reads MNHEY; CDR2 reads SVGAGI. The CDR3 DNA sequence: TGTGCCAGCAGACTGGATTACTATAGCAATCAGCCCCAGCATTTT. Protein: CASRLDYYSNQPQHF.

The chain combines TRBV5-1 with TRBJ2-5; D may be TRBD2 (6 bases). Trimming left V 0 bases short and J 1 base short, with 10 bases between. CDR1 and CDR2 from the germline V gene are SGHRS and YFSETQ. This CDR3 spans 15 amino acids. CDR3: CASSLAGVSQETQYF. The CDR3 DNA reads as TGCGCCAGCAGCTTGGCGGGGGTCTCCCAAGAGACCCAGTACTTC.

This clone has a handful of counts. The V gene is TRBV4-3, the J gene TRBJ2-7; 9 positions match TRBD1. The CDR3 totals 15 residues. The trim removed 3 bases at V and 2 bases at J, leaving 5 bases unmatched. Germline V gene sequence: CDR1 LGHNA, CDR2 YSLEER. The CDR3 DNA is TGCGCCAGCAGCCACGGGACAGGGACCGCCTACGAGCAGTACTTC. Translating it yields CASSHGTGTAYEQYF.

This clone has just one count. The chain couples TRBV19 to TRBJ1-3, with no clear D. The germline V gene encodes CDR1 LNHDA and CDR2 SQIVND (reference sequence). The CDR3 loop spans 14 amino acids. Trimming took 7 bases from V and 4 from J, leaving 14 bases between them. Written as DNA, the CDR3 is TGTGCCAGTAACCCGGAGGCGAAGGGAAACACCATATATTTT. This sequence encodes CASNPEAKGNTIYF. Based on the CDR3 plus reference TRBV19 and TRBJ1-3, the full variable domain is DGGITQSPKYLFRKEGQNVTLSCEQNLNHDAMYWYRQDPGQGLRLIYYSQIVNDFQKGDIAEGYSVSREKKESFPLTVTSAQKNPTAFYLCASNPEAKGNTIYFGEGSWLTVV.

V usage is TRBV5-1 and J usage is TRBJ2-5; TRBD2 matches at 12 bases. Germline trimming cut 2 bases from V and 4 bases from J; bases unmatched to any gene: 6. The CDR3 spans 16 residues. Germline V gene data show CDR1 as SGHRS and CDR2 as YFSETQ. The CDR3 DNA reads TGCGCCAGCAGCTTACCTAGCGGGGGGGCGTTAGAGACCCAGTACTTC. Amino acid sequence: CASSLPSGGALETQYF.

The V call is TRBV11-1, the J call TRBJ2-2; D might be TRBD2 (5 bases). V lost 5 bases to trimming and J lost 5 bases, with 12 bases between them. The germline V gene encodes CDR1 SGHAT and CDR2 FQDESV (reference sequence). The CDR3 has 14 residues. The CDR3 DNA follows: TGTGCCAGCAGCCCCCGGGAACTAACCGGGGAGCTGTTTTTT. It specifies CASSPRELTGELFF.

The chain carries TRBV6-5 and TRBJ1-4; TRBD1 matches 10 bases. This CDR3 is built from 13 residues. Germline V gives CDR1 MNHEY, CDR2 SVGAGI. J was trimmed by 13 bases and V by 2 bases; bases with no gene match: 4. The CDR3 here is CASSYGRDRGLFF. The CDR3 region has the DNA TGTGCCAGCAGTTACGGCCGGGACAGGGGACTGTTTTTT.

Only a few counts were recorded for this clone. The V gene is TRBV18, the J gene TRBJ1-4; no reliable D call. The V gene's germline CDR1 is KGHSH and CDR2 LQKENI. CDR3 length: 13 residues. V dropped 6 bases and J dropped 5 bases, with 10 bases sitting between them. The CDR3 reads CASSSGQNEKLFF. In DNA, the CDR3 is TGTGCCAGCTCGTCCGGTCAAAATGAAAAACTGTTTTTT.

This clone was seen only once. The chain links TRBV5-3 to TRBJ1-6; no clear D gene. TRBV5-3 falls under the ORF class, with uncertain function. The V gene lost 4 bases and the J gene lost 0 bases, with 8 bases spanning the gap. This CDR3 has 15 amino acids. Here the CDR3 DNA reads TGTGCCAGAAGCCAGGCGAGCTCCTATAATTCACCCCTCCACTTT. This translates into CARSQASSYNSPLHF.

The V and J genes are TRBV6-1 and TRBJ2-1; 7 bases line up with TRBD2. J was trimmed by 1 base and V by 1 base; bases with no gene match: 1. Per the germline V gene, CDR1 is MNHNS and CDR2 is SASEGT. The CDR3 extends over 15 amino acids. Written as DNA, the CDR3 is TGTGCCAGCAGTGAAGGGGACTATTCCTACAATGAGCAGTTCTTC. This gives the protein CASSEGDYSYNEQFF.

The chain links TRBV5-1 to TRBJ2-3; 10 nucleotides line up with TRBD2. CDR3 length: 18 amino acids. Losses at the gene ends were 0 bases for V and 0 bases for J; bases not matched to a gene: 7. CDR1 is SGHRS, CDR2 YFSETQ, per germline. CDR3 loop: CASSLAGVTSGSTDTQYF. The CDR3 DNA sequence: TGCGCCAGCAGCTTGGCCGGCGTGACTAGCGGGAGCACAGATACGCAGTATTTT.

The CDR3 protein is CASSSPGQGGETQYF. CDR3 bases: TGCGCCAGCAGCTCGCCCGGACAGGGTGGAGAGACCCAGTACTTC. The chain joins TRBV4-1 to TRBJ2-5, with TRBD1 matching 8 bases. In germline, CDR1 is MGHRA, CDR2 YSYEKL. This CDR3 region has 15 residues. The V segment lost 5 bases and the J segment 4 bases; nucleotides outside the gene matches: 9.